Here is one T cell receptor (beta chain) with its context. This specimen belongs to a study of CD8+CD57+ T cells in acquired aplastic anemia. Study summary: The sorted CD4+ and CD8+ cells yielded an average about 3.3 ug of DNA. For CD4+ cells, healthy donors had an average of around 9.9 million reads.

CDR1 and CDR2 (germline): LNHDA, SQIVND (reference sequence). The V end lost 6 bases, the J end lost 2 bases, and 13 bases lay between the germline ends. This CDR3 is 14 amino acids long. Profiling that covered TCR beta VDJ and CDR3 relied on genomic DNA as its template. Each CDR3 protein gets one entry after TCRdb re-called the reads with MiXCR. The table has some 170,000 distinct CDR3 sequences, 35% to 55% seen once. The TCR originated in a human donor in good health. The chain has TRBV19 and TRBJ1-2; possible D gene TRBD1, 6 bases. Sequenced input: sorted CD4+, CD8+, or CD8+CD57+ T cells (not recorded which) from PBMCs. The CDR3 DNA sequence: TGTGCCAGTAGCACCATCCAGGGGAACTATGGCTACACCTTC. Residues: CASSTIQGNYGYTF.